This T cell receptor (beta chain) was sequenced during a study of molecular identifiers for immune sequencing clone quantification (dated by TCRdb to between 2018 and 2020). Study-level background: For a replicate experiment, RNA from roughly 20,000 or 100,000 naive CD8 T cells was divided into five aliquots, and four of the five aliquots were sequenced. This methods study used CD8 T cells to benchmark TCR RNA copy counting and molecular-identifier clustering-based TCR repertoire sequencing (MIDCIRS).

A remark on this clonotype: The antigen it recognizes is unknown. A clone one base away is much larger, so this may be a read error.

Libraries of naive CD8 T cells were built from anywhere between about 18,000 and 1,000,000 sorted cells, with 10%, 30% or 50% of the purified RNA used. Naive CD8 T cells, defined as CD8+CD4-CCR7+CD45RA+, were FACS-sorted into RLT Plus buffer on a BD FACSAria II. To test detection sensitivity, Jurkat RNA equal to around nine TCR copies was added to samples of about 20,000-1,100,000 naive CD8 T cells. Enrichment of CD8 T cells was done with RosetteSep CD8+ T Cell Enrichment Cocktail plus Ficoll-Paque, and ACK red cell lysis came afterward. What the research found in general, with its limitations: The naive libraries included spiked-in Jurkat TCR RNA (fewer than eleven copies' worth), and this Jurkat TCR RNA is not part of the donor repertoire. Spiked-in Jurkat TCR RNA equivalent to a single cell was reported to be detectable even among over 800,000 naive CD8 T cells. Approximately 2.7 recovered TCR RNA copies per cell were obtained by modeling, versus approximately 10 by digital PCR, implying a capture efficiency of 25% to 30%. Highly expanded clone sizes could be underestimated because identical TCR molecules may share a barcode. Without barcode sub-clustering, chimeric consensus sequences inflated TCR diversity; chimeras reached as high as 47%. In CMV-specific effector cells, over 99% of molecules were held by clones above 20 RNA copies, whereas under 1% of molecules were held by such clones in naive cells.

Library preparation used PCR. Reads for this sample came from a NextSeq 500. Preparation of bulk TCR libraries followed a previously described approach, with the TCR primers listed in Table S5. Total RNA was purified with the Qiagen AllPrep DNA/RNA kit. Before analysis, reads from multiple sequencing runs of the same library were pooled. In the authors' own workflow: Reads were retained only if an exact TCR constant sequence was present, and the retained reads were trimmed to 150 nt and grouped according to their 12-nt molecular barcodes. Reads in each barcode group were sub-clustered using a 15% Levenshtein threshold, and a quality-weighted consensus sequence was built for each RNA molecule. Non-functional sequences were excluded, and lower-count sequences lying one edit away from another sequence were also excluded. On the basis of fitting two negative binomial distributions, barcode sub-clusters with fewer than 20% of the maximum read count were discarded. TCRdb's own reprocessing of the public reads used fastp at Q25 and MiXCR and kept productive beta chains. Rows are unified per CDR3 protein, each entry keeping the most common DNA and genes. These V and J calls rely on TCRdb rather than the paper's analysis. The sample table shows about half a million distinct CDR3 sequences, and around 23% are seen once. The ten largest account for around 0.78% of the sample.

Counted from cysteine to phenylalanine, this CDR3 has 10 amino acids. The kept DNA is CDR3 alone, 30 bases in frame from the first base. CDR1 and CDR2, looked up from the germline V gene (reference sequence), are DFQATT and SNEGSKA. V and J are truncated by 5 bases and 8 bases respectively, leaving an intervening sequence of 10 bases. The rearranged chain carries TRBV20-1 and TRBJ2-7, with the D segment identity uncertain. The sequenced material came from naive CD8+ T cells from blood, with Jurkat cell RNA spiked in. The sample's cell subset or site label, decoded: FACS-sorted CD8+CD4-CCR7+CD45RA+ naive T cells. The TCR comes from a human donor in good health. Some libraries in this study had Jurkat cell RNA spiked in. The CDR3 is CSARTTQQYF. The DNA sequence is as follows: TGCAGTGCTCGGACGACTCAGCAGTACTTC.